The 31 T cell receptor beta chains listed next were all sequenced from one sample in a study of blood T cells in healthy people across ages. It was with a sample-barcoded 5' primer and a J-beta primer mix that a second PCR of roughly 7 to 12 cycles was run. MiXCR, run by TCRdb on the 5' RACE reads, gives a single entry per CDR3 protein. The data contain around 1,900,000 distinct CDR3 sequences, about two fifths of them singletons. Sequenced: blood. The source is a human donor in good health.

CDR3 nucleotides: TGCGCCAGCGGGGTCTCGAGGGACAGGGAGAATTCGGGCAATCAGCCCCAGCATTTT. Translated: CASGVSRDRENSGNQPQHF. V is TRBV5-1 and J is TRBJ1-5, with 9 bases identical to TRBD1. The CDR3 extends over 19 amino acids. The V gene's germline CDR1 is SGHRS and CDR2 YFSETQ. J was trimmed by 2 bases and V by 7 bases; bases with no gene match: 19. The variable domain in full, with the rest retrieved from reference TRBV5-1 and TRBJ1-5, is KAGVTQTPRYLIKTRGQQVTLSCSPISGHRSVSWYQQTPGQGLQFLFEYFSETQRNKGNFPGRFSGRQFSNSRSEMNVSTLELGDSALYLCASGVSRDRENSGNQPQHFGDGTRLSIL.

The sample holds a few counts of this clonotype. The rearrangement uses TRBV6-2 or TRBV6-3 and TRBJ2-7; 8 positions match TRBD1. The CDR3 sequence is 15 residues long. V trimming: 2 bases; J trimming: 4 bases; junction bases outside the gene matches: 7. CDR1 is MNHEY, CDR2 SVGEGT, per germline. The CDR3 nucleotides read TGTGCCAGCAGTTACGACAGGACAGGGAGATACGAGCAGTACTTC. This sequence encodes CASSYDRTGRYEQYF.

The chain combines TRBV12-3 or TRBV12-4 with TRBJ1-2, with TRBD1 as a possible D gene (5 bases). The CDR3 contains 14 residues. Trimming removed 6 bases from V and 6 bases from J, with 17 bases in between. The CDR3 sequence is CASSRDDQGNGYTF. The CDR3 region has the DNA TGTGCCAGCAGCCGAGACGACCAGGGAAATGGCTACACCTTC.

The chain carries TRBV5-1 and TRBJ1-2; D uncertain. The CDR3 has 14 residues. V lost 1 base to trimming and J lost 8 bases, with 15 bases between them. Looked up from germline, CDR1 is SGHRS and CDR2 is YFSETQ. The CDR3 sequence: CASSLLPASGGYTF. The CDR3 DNA reads as TGCGCCAGCAGCTTGCTTCCAGCCTCGGGCGGCTACACCTTC.

This clonotype was seen a few times. J is TRBJ2-2 and V is TRBV10-2; 10 positions agree with TRBD2. V lost 2 bases and J lost 6; bases outside the gene matches: 6. Germline V gene sequence: CDR1 WSHSY, CDR2 SAAADI. The CDR3 loop spans 16 amino acids. CDR3 loop: CASSEASGGSPGELFF. In DNA, the CDR3 is TGCGCCAGCAGTGAGGCTAGCGGGGGCTCGCCCGGGGAGCTGTTTTTT.

The rearrangement uses TRBV6-5 and TRBJ2-5, with D hard to call. Germline-derived CDR1 and CDR2 are MNHEY and SVGAGI. The CDR3 is 13 amino acids. V lost 2 bases to trimming and J lost 5 bases, with 9 bases between them. This chain's CDR3 is CASSYDFSETQYF. Here the CDR3 DNA reads TGTGCCAGCAGTTACGACTTCTCGGAGACCCAGTACTTC.

This clonotype came up a few times. The rearrangement links TRBV11-2 to TRBJ2-1, with TRBD2 matching over 11 bases. CDR3 length: 19 amino acids. CDR1 is SGHAT and CDR2 is FQNNGV in the germline V gene. J gave up 0 bases and V 5 bases, and 12 bases lay outside the gene matches. CDR3 loop: CASSVVTSGAPSSYNEQFF. The CDR3 DNA follows: TGTGCCAGCAGCGTCGTGACTAGCGGGGCCCCGAGCTCCTACAATGAGCAGTTCTTC.

This chain uses TRBV18 with TRBJ1-2; tentative D call: TRBD1 (6 bases). CDR1 is KGHSH and CDR2 is LQKENI in the germline V gene. The CDR3 is 15 residues long. V was cut by 3 bases and J by 7 bases, with 18 bases left in between. The DNA of the CDR3 is TGTGCCAGCTCACCGGGTGCAGGGGACATACTTGGCTACACCTTC. It codes for CASSPGAGDILGYTF.

This clonotype was picked up a small number of times. The V call is TRBV4-1, the J call TRBJ2-1; 7 positions match TRBD1. Germline V gives CDR1 MGHRA, CDR2 YSYEKL. The CDR3 length is 15 residues. J gave up 7 bases and V 1 base, and 7 bases lay outside the gene matches. The CDR3 sequence is CASSQGDRDLNEQFF. CDR3 DNA: TGCGCCAGCAGCCAAGGCGACAGGGACCTAAATGAGCAGTTCTTC.

This clonotype has just a few counts. The genes are TRBV28 and TRBJ1-1; 10 bases align to TRBD1. The length of the CDR3 is 15 residues. The germline V gene encodes CDR1 MDHEN and CDR2 SYDVKM. V dropped 8 bases and J dropped 1; count of bases not matched to a gene: 7. In nucleotides, the CDR3 is TGTGCCAGCCGGGACAGGGGACGGGGGAACACTGAAGCTTTCTTT. Translation gives CASRDRGRGNTEAFF.

The rearrangement uses TRBV5-1 and TRBJ2-1; possible D gene TRBD1, 5 bases. This CDR3 is 15 amino acids long. Trimming took off 0 bases at V and 6 bases at J, with 13 bases between the two ends. CDR1 SGHRS and CDR2 YFSETQ come from the germline V gene. The CDR3 coding sequence is TGCGCCAGCAGCTTGGATTTACAGGCTGTCAATGAGCAGTTCTTC. Its translation is CASSLDLQAVNEQFF.

This chain uses TRBV10-3 with TRBJ1-2; no firm D call. The germline CDR1 and CDR2 sequences are ENHRY and SYGVKD. With 3 bases removed from V and 6 bases from J, the gap between germline ends came to 11 bases. The CDR3 has 13 amino acids. The CDR3 DNA is TGTGCCATCAGTGAAGTCGGGGTCGATGGCTACACCTTC. This gives the protein CAISEVGVDGYTF.

This clonotype was counted ten times or more. The chain recombines TRBV6-1 with TRBJ2-7, with D perhaps given as TRBD1 or TRBD2 (5 bases each). From germline, CDR1 is MNHNS and CDR2 SASEGT. The CDR3 consists of 14 residues. The V end lost 2 bases, the J end lost 3 bases, and 11 bases lay between the germline ends. The CDR3 DNA is TGTGCCAGCAGTGAATTCGGGGCCTTCTACGAGCAGTACTTC. Translating gives CASSEFGAFYEQYF.

The rearrangement links TRBV2 to TRBJ2-1; maybe TRBD2 (6 bases). Germline V gives CDR1 SNHLY, CDR2 FYNNEI. The V end was cut by 11 bases, the J end by 6 bases, with 23 bases between. The CDR3 totals 15 residues. The CDR3: CAGNRVADVGNEQFF. The CDR3 DNA sequence: TGTGCCGGCAATCGGGTAGCGGACGTGGGCAATGAGCAGTTCTTC.

This chain uses TRBV4-3 with TRBJ1-6; possible D gene TRBD1, 6 bases. The germline V gene encodes CDR1 LGHNA and CDR2 YSLEER. V lost 8 bases, J lost 7 bases, and 18 bases lay in between. This CDR3 region has 15 residues. In DNA form, the CDR3 reads TGCGCCAGCGGCCGCATCCGGGACACCAATTCACCCCTCCACTTT. Its translation is CASGRIRDTNSPLHF.

Regarding this clonotype: The conserved closing phenylalanine or tryptophan is absent in this CDR3, likely reflecting a read error. The gene calls are TRBV28 and TRBJ1-1; maybe TRBD1 (6 bases). Germline CDR1 reads MDHEN; CDR2 reads SYDVKM. The CDR3 is 13 amino acids. V lost 11 bases and J 9 bases, leaving 22 bases between the germline ends. This CDR3 is CARETLGTSQAFL. The CDR3 DNA reads TGTGCCCGCGAGACCCTGGGGACATCTCAAGCTTTCTTG.

The rearrangement uses TRBV29-1 and TRBJ2-7; no clear D gene. The last part of the DNA fits TRBJ2-5 better; the J call may be wrong. This CDR3 has 9 amino acids. CDR1 SQVTM and CDR2 ANQGSEA come from the germline V gene. CDR3 protein: CSVGTTQYF. In DNA, the CDR3 is TGCAGCGTTGGGACGACCCAGTACTTC.

This sequence joins TRBV6-1 and TRBJ1-5, with D unresolved. V was shortened by 4 bases and J by 6 bases, with 10 bases between the two germline ends. In germline, CDR1 is MNHNS, CDR2 SASEGT. The CDR3 extends over 13 amino acids. This CDR3 is CASSGVISQPQHF. The CDR3 DNA follows: TGTGCCAGCAGTGGAGTTATAAGTCAGCCCCAGCATTTT.

V gene TRBV10-3 combines with J gene TRBJ1-2; D not resolved. The germline gives CDR1 ENHRY, CDR2 SYGVKD. V gave up 3 bases and J gave up 7 bases, with 12 bases separating them. This CDR3 comprises 13 residues. CDR3 nucleotides: TGTGCCATCAGTGACGGAGGAGTCGGTGGCTACACCTTC. Translating gives CAISDGGVGGYTF.

This clonotype was seen a handful of times. J is TRBJ1-2 and V is TRBV10-3; 9 bases align to TRBD1. Unmatched junction bases numbered 8, after V lost 7 bases and J lost 5 bases. This CDR3 region has 14 residues. Germline CDR1 and CDR2: ENHRY and SYGVKD. Written as DNA, the CDR3 is TGTGCCATCACTGGGGGACAGGGCTCTTATGGCTACACCTTC. It is translated as CAITGGQGSYGYTF.

The V and J genes are TRBV6-6 and TRBJ1-1; D may be TRBD1 (5 bases). This CDR3 comprises 13 residues. Germline-derived CDR1 and CDR2 are MNHNY and SVGAGI (reference sequence). V was cut by 6 bases and J by 7 bases, with 15 bases left in between. In DNA, the CDR3 is TGTGCCAGCAGCAAGGACGGGGGGTATGAAGCTTTCTTT. It encodes CASSKDGGYEAFF.

This clonotype was observed a few times. The genes are TRBV5-5 and TRBJ2-1; no clear D. There are 12 residues in the CDR3. Germline V gene sequence: CDR1 SGHKS, CDR2 YYEKEE (reference sequence). V dropped 2 bases and J dropped 6 bases, with 6 bases sitting between them. The CDR3 here is CASSFGINEQFF. In DNA, the CDR3 is TGTGCCAGCAGCTTTGGGATCAATGAGCAGTTCTTC.

The J gene is TRBJ2-6, the V gene TRBV6-1; tentative D call: TRBD1 (6 bases). The length of the CDR3 is 17 residues. V was clipped by 8 bases and J by 1 base, with 18 bases between them. Per the germline V gene, CDR1 is MNHNS and CDR2 is SASEGT. CDR3 in DNA: TGTGCCAGCGGTCCCAGGGGAGCCGGATCTGGGGCCAACGTCCTGACTTTC. It encodes CASGPRGAGSGANVLTF.

This clonotype turned up a few times. The J gene is TRBJ2-5, the V gene TRBV11-2; 7 bases fit TRBD1. The CDR3 contains 15 residues. Germline V gene lookup returns CDR1 SGHAT and CDR2 FQNNGV. V lost 3 bases and J lost 5; bases outside the gene matches: 9. The CDR3 nucleotides are TGTGCCAGCAGCTTGTTGACAGGGCTTCTGGAGACCCAGTACTTC. Translated, it gives CASSLLTGLLETQYF.

The V and J genes are TRBV29-1 and TRBJ1-1; a weak D match, TRBD1 (6 bases). The V gene's germline CDR1 is SQVTM and CDR2 ANQGSEA. V was trimmed by 7 bases and J by 2 bases, leaving 14 bases between them. This CDR3 is built from 13 residues. The CDR3 DNA reads TGCAGCGCCGGGGGCATTTCAAACACTGAAGCTTTCTTT. Amino acid sequence: CSAGGISNTEAFF.

As for this clonotype: The junction shows a germline mismatch at one end, possibly a read error. The chain employs TRBV7-3 and TRBJ2-3; no clear D gene. This CDR3 contains 13 residues. In germline, CDR1 is SGHTA, CDR2 FQGTGA. CDR3 protein: CASCLMATDTQYF. The DNA for the CDR3 is TGTGCCAGCTGCTTAATGGCTACAGATACGCAGTATTTT. The full variable domain, with the rest looked up from reference TRBV7-3 and TRBJ2-3, is GAGVSQTPSNKVTEKGKYVELRCDPISGHTALYWYRQSLGQGPEFLIYFQGTGAADDSGLPNDRFFAVRPEGSVSTLKIQRTERGDSAVYLCASCLMATDTQYFGPGTRLTVL.

CDR3 coding DNA: TGCGCCAGCTCGGTAACGGCGGGACTCAACACAGATACGCAGTATTTT. Translated, it gives CASSVTAGLNTDTQYF. V and J are TRBV5-1 and TRBJ2-3; a possible D gene is TRBD2 (6 bases). Trimming shortened V by 7 bases and J by 2 bases, and 20 bases separated the two germline ends. The CDR3 spans 16 residues. CDR1 SGHRS and CDR2 YFSETQ come from the germline V gene.

The chain has TRBV19 and TRBJ2-1; the D gene is possibly TRBD1 (6 bases). The V gene's germline CDR1 is LNHDA and CDR2 SQIVND (reference sequence). Trimming cost V 3 bases and J 5 bases, with 14 bases left between them. The CDR3 loop spans 15 amino acids. Here the CDR3 reads CASSMRRGSHNEQFF. CDR3 nucleotide sequence: TGTGCCAGTAGTATGCGCAGGGGTTCACACAATGAGCAGTTCTTC.

V usage is TRBV14 and J usage is TRBJ1-2; no clear D gene. CDR1 SGHDN and CDR2 FVKESK come from the germline V gene. V gave up 0 bases and J gave up 9 bases, with 8 bases separating them. CDR3 length: 12 amino acids. The DNA for the CDR3 is TGTGCCAGCAGCCAAGAGGAGGGCCGCTACACCTTC. It encodes CASSQEEGRYTF.

This clonotype was found once. The rearrangement uses TRBV20-1 and TRBJ2-7, with 8 bases fitting TRBD2. The CDR3 contains 13 residues. V shed 6 bases and J 2 bases; nucleotides not matched to a gene: 6. Germline CDR1 DFQATT, CDR2 SNEGSKA (reference sequence). CDR3 amino acids: CSAITSGTYEQYF. In nucleotides, the CDR3 is TGCAGTGCCATTACTAGCGGAACCTACGAGCAGTACTTC.

The chain combines TRBV4-1 with TRBJ2-1, with 7 bases identical to TRBD2. The V segment lost 3 bases and the J segment 5 bases; nucleotides outside the gene matches: 4. From germline, CDR1 is MGHRA and CDR2 YSYEKL. The CDR3 contains 14 residues. Here the CDR3 reads CASSQWGGNNEQFF. The CDR3 DNA is TGCGCCAGCAGCCAGTGGGGGGGGAACAATGAGCAGTTCTTC.